This T cell receptor beta chain was identified during a study of long-term antiretroviral therapy in people with HIV. Concerning this clone itself: Its antigen is still unknown.

CDR3 size: 13 residues. V gave up 7 bases and J gave up 6 bases, with 13 bases separating them. The germline CDR1 and CDR2 sequences are LNHDA and SQIVND (reference sequence). Per donor, at least one pre-ART and at least two post-ART PBMC samples were obtained. Participants with HIV, all of them, were treated in the United States. Whole-study results and caveats: Unavailable data included ART adherence, viral resistance and therapy changes (switches in treatment).

Samples were assayed with immunoSEQ v3.0 at survey level. Only in-frame clones appear in the TCRdb table, and some are missing; sequencing was by immunoSEQ multiplex PCR. This table has tens of thousands of clones, around four fifths appearing once. This chain uses TRBV19 with TRBJ1-5; D might be TRBD1 (5 bases). The sequences come from unsorted PBMCs, collected 0.8 years after starting antiretroviral therapy. The TCR originated in a woman aged 18-29 years with HIV. The CDR3: CASITGLGQPQHF. For the CDR3, the DNA is TGTGCCAGTATCACAGGTTTAGGTCAGCCCCAGCATTTT.